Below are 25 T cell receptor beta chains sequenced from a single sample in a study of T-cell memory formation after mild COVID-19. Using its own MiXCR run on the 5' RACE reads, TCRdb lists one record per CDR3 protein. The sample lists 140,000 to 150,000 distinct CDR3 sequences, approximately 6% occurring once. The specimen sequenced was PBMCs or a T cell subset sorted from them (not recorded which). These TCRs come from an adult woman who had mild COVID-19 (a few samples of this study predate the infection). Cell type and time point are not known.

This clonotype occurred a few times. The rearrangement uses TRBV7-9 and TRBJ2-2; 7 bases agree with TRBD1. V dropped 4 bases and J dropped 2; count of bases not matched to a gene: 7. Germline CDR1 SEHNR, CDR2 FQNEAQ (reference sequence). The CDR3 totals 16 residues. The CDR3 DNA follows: TGTGCCAGCAGCTCCCGGGACAGCTTAAACACCGGGGAGCTGTTTTTT. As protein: CASSSRDSLNTGELFF.

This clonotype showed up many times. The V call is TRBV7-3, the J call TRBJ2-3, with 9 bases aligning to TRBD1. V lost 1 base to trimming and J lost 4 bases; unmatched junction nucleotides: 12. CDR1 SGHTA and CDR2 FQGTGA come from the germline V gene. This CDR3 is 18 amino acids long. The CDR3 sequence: CASSLNLATGGFADTQYF. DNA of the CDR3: TGTGCCAGCAGCTTAAACCTAGCGACAGGGGGTTTTGCAGATACGCAGTATTTT.

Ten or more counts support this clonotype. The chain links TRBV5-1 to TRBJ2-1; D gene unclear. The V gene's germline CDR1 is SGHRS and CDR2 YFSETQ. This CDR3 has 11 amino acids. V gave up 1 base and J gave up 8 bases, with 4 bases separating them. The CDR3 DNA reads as TGCGCCAGCAGCTTGACGGATGAGCAGTTCTTC. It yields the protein CASSLTDEQFF.

CDR3 protein: CASSLGSSGELFF. The DNA for the CDR3 is TGTGCCAGCAGCTTGGGTTCCAGCGGGGAGCTGTTTTTT. V is TRBV5-4 and J is TRBJ2-2; D is uncertain. V gave up 0 bases and J gave up 7 bases, with 7 bases separating them. CDR3 size: 13 residues. CDR1 and CDR2 (germline): SGHNT, YYREEE (reference sequence).

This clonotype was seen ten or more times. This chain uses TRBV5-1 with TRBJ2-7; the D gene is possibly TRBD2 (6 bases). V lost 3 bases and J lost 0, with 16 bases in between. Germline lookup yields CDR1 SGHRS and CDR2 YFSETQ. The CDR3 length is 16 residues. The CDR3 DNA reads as TGCGCCAGCAGCTCGGACGGGACTGGCAGCTCCTACGAGCAGTACTTC. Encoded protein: CASSSDGTGSSYEQYF.

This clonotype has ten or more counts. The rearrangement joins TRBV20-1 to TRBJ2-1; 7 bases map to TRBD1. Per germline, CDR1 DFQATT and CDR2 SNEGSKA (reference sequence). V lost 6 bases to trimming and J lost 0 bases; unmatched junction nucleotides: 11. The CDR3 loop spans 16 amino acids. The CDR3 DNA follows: TGCAGTGCCCACGTGGACAGGACCTACTCCTACAATGAGCAGTTCTTC. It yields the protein CSAHVDRTYSYNEQFF.

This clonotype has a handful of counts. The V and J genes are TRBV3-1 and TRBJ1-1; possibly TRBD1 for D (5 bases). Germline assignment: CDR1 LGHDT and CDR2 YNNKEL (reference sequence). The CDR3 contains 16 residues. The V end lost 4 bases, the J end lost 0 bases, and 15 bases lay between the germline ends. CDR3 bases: TGTGCCAGCAGCCTCAGAGGAGGGGCTTTGAACACTGAAGCTTTCTTT. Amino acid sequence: CASSLRGGALNTEAFF.

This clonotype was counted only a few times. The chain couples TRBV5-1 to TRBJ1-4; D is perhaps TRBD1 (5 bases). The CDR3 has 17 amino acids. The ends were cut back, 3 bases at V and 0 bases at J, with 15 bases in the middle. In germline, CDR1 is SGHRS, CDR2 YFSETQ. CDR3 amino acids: CASSSQGFTATNEKLFF. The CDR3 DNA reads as TGCGCCAGCAGCTCCCAGGGATTCACTGCAACTAATGAAAAACTGTTTTTT.

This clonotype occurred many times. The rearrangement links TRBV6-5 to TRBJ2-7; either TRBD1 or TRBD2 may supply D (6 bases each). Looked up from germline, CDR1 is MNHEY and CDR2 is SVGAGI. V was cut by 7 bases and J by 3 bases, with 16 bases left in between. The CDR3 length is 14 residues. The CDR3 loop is CASTPEGGNYEQYF. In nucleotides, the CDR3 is TGTGCCAGCACCCCCGAAGGGGGGAACTACGAGCAGTACTTC.

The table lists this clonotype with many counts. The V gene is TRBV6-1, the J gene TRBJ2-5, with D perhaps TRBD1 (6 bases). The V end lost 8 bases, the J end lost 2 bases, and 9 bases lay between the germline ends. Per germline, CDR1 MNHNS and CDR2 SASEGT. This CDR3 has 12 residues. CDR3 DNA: TGTGCCAGCGAAGGACAGCAAGAGACCCAGTACTTC. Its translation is CASEGQQETQYF.

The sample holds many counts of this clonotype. The CDR3 nucleotides read TGCAGTGCTAGAGATCGAAGGAAGCCTAGCACAGATACGCAGTATTTT. Protein: CSARDRRKPSTDTQYF. The genes are TRBV20-1 and TRBJ2-3, with no clear D. The germline gives CDR1 DFQATT, CDR2 SNEGSKA (reference sequence). The CDR3 contains 16 residues. Trimming pared 0 bases from V and 0 bases from J, leaving 13 bases between.

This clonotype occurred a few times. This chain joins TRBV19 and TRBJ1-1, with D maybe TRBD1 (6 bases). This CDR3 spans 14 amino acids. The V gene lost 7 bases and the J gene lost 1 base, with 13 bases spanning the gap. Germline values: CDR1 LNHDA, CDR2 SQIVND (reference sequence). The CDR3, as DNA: TGTGCCAGTACCGAACAGGGTTCGAACACTGAAGCTTTCTTT. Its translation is CASTEQGSNTEAFF.

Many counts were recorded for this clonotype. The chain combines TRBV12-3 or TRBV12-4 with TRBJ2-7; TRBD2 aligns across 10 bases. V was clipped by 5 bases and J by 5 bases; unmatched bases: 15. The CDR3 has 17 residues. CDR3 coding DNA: TGTGCCAGCAGTGCCGTTTGGACTAGCGGACTGCCGGACGAGCAGTACTTC. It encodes CASSAVWTSGLPDEQYF.

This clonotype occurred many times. The chain's CDR3 is CASSLRIAYEQYF. CDR3 in DNA: TGTGCCAGCAGTCTACGGATTGCCTACGAGCAGTACTTC. V is TRBV6-5 and J is TRBJ2-7; D unclear. CDR1 and CDR2 (germline): MNHEY, SVGAGI. The germline V and J ends were trimmed by 5 bases and 2 bases, with 10 bases remaining between them. CDR3 length equals 13 residues.

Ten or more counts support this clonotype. The CDR3 loop reads CASSPIYLGFNEQFF. CDR3 sequence (DNA): TGTGCCAGCAGCCCGATCTACTTAGGTTTCAATGAGCAGTTCTTC. This chain joins TRBV7-2 and TRBJ2-1; D is unclear. The CDR3 length is 15 residues. V lost 5 bases and J lost 6, with 17 bases in between. The V gene's germline CDR1 is SGHTA and CDR2 FQGNSA.

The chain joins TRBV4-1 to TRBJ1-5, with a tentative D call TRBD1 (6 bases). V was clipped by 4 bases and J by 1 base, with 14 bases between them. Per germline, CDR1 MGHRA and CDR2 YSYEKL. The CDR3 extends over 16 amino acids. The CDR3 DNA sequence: TGCGCCAGCAGCCCAGCTCCGGGGGCGAGCAATCAGCCCCAGCATTTT. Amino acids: CASSPAPGASNQPQHF.

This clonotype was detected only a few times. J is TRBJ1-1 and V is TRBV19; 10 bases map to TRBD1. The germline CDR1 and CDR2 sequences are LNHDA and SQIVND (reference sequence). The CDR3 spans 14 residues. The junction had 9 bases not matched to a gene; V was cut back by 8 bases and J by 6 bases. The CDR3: CASLNRDRGSEAFF. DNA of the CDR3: TGTGCCAGTCTGAACCGGGACAGGGGATCTGAAGCTTTCTTT.

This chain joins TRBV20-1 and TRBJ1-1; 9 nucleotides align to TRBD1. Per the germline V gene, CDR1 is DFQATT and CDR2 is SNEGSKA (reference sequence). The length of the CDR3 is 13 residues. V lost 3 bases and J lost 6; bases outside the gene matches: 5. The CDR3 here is CSARDRGISEAFF. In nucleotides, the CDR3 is TGCAGTGCTAGGGACAGGGGAATTTCTGAAGCTTTCTTT.

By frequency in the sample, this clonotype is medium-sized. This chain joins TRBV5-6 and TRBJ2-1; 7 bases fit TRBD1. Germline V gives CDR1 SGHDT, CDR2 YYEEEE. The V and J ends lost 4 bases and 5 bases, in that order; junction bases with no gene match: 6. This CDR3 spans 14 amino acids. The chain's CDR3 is CASSPPGQHNEQFF. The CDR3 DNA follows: TGTGCCAGCAGCCCGCCGGGACAGCACAATGAGCAGTTCTTC.

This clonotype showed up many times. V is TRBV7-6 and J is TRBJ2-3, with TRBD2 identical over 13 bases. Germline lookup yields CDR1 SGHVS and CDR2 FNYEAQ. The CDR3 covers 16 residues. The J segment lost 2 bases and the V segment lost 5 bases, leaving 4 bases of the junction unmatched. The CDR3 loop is CASSAGLAGSTDTQYF. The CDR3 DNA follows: TGTGCCAGCAGCGCGGGACTAGCGGGGTCCACAGATACGCAGTATTTT. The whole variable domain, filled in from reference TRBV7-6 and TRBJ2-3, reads GAGVSQSPRYKVTKRGQDVALRCDPISGHVSLYWYRQALGQGPEFLTYFNYEAQQDKSGLPNDRFSAERPEGSISTLTIQRTEQRDSAMYRCASSAGLAGSTDTQYFGPGTRLTVL.

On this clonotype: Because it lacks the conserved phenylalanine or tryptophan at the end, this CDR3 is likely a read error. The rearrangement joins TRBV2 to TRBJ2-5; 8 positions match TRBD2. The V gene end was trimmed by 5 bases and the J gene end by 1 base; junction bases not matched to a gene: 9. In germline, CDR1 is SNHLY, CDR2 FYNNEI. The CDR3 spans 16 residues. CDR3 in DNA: TGTGCCAGCAGTCTCGGACTAGCAGCAGCCCAAGAGACCCAGTACCTC. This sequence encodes CASSLGLAAAQETQYL.

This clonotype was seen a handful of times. CDR3 in amino acids: CASSHPQSSGKGVRAQYF. The DNA of the CDR3 is TGTGCCAGCAGCCACCCTCAATCTAGCGGGAAGGGGGTCAGGGCCCAGTACTTC. The V call is TRBV7-2, the J call TRBJ2-5; 9 bases are a match to TRBD2. The CDR3 runs 18 residues. Germline CDR1 reads SGHTA; CDR2 reads FQGNSA. V lost 5 bases, J lost 9 bases, and 22 bases stayed unmatched.

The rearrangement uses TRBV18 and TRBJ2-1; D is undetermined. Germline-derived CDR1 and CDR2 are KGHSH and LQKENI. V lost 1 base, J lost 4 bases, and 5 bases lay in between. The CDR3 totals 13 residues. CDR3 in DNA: TGTGCCAGCTCACCACGCCCATACAATGAGCAGTTCTTC. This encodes CASSPRPYNEQFF.

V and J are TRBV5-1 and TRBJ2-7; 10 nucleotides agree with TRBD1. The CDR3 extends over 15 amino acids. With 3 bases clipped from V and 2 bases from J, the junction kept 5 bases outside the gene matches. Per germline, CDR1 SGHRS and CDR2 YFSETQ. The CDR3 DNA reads TGCGCCAGCAGCTATACTGGACAGGGGGCCTACGAGCAGTACTTC. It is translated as CASSYTGQGAYEQYF.

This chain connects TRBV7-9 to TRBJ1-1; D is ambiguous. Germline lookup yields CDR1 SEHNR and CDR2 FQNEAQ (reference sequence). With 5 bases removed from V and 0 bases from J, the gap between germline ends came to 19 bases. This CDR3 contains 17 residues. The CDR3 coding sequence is TGTGCCAGCAGCCGACAAGTTGGACCCGGAATGAACACTGAAGCTTTCTTT. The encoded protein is CASSRQVGPGMNTEAFF. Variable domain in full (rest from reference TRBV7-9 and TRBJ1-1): DTGVSQNPRHKITKRGQNVTFRCDPISEHNRLYWYRQTLGQGPEFLTYFQNEAQLEKSRLLSDRFSAERPKGSFSTLEIQRTEQGDSAMYLCASSRQVGPGMNTEAFFGQGTRLTVV.